Presented here are 21 T cell receptor beta chains from one specimen sequenced in a study of blood T cell repertoires in COVID-19 (dated by TCRdb to 2020 to 2022). Library method: the immunoSEQ multiplex PCR assay. TCRdb holds this immuneACCESS table with in-frame rearrangements only. Some clones are missing; in checked studies, unresolved V genes explain under half, and the rest has no known cause. Within this sample are hundreds of thousands of clones, with under 90% of them counted one time only. Jointly, the top ten make up 1.5% to 2% of the sample. The sequenced material came from peripheral blood. The source is a young woman with COVID-19, enrolled during active disease.

This rearrangement joins TRBV5-6 to TRBJ1-2; perhaps TRBD1 as D (5 bases). In germline, CDR1 is SGHDT, CDR2 YYEEEE. The germline V and J ends were trimmed by 1 base and 6 bases, with 10 bases remaining between them. The CDR3 consists of 13 residues. Here the CDR3 reads CASSLYGAHGYTF. The CDR3 coding sequence is TGTGCCAGCAGCTTGTATGGGGCGCATGGCTACACCTTC. Variable domain in full (rest from reference TRBV5-6 and TRBJ1-2): DAGVTQSPTHLIKTRGQQVTLRCSPKSGHDTVSWYQQALGQGPQFIFQYYEEEERQRGNFPDRFSGHQFPNYSSELNVNALLLGDSALYLCASSLYGAHGYTFGSGTRLTVV.

This chain joins TRBV6-6 and TRBJ2-7; TRBD2 matches 12 bases. Germline values: CDR1 MNHNY, CDR2 SVGAGI (reference sequence). Germline trimming cut 8 bases from V and 1 base from J; bases unmatched to any gene: 6. The CDR3 totals 15 residues. The CDR3 DNA follows: TGTGCCAGCTCTAGCGGGGGGGACCCTTCCTACGAGCAGTACTTC. As protein: CASSSGGDPSYEQYF.

This chain links TRBV5-1 with TRBJ1-5; 7 bases are shared with TRBD1. Trimming cost V 4 bases and J 4 bases; bases outside gene matches: 5. The length of the CDR3 is 14 residues. The germline V gene encodes CDR1 SGHRS and CDR2 YFSETQ. CDR3 in DNA: TGCGCCAGCAGCCCGGGACAGATTAATCAGCCCCAGCATTTT. It translates to CASSPGQINQPQHF.

The rearrangement joins TRBV18 to TRBJ2-1; 7 bases map to TRBD1. Germline loops: CDR1 KGHSH, CDR2 LQKENI. Trimming cost V 4 bases and J 4 bases; bases outside gene matches: 4. The CDR3 loop spans 14 amino acids. CDR3 region: CASSRDRAYNEQFF. For the CDR3, the DNA is TGTGCCAGCTCACGCGACAGGGCGTACAATGAGCAGTTCTTC.

The rearrangement links TRBV4-1 to TRBJ1-5, with 7 bases lining up with TRBD1. Germline CDR1 reads MGHRA; CDR2 reads YSYEKL. Trimming cost V 0 bases and J 7 bases; bases outside gene matches: 9. This CDR3 comprises 16 residues. The CDR3 DNA is TGCGCCAGCAGCCAAGACCCGACAGGGCGCAGCCAGCCCCAGCATTTT. It translates to CASSQDPTGRSQPQHF.

This chain connects TRBV2 to TRBJ1-2, with 8 bases fitting TRBD1. Germline-derived CDR1 and CDR2 are SNHLY and FYNNEI. The trim removed 4 bases at V and 2 bases at J, leaving 9 bases unmatched. The CDR3 is 16 residues long. CDR3 loop: CASSAGRDRTNYGYTF. CDR3 coding DNA: TGTGCCAGCAGTGCAGGCCGGGACAGGACCAACTATGGCTACACCTTC.

The chain is built from TRBV5-8 and TRBJ1-5, with D uncertain. Germline CDR1 SGHTS, CDR2 YDEGEE. Trimming pared 1 base from V and 5 bases from J, leaving 13 bases between. This CDR3 is 15 amino acids long. CDR3 protein: CASSLRRAPDQPQHF. CDR3 coding DNA: TGTGCCAGCAGCTTGAGGAGGGCCCCGGATCAGCCCCAGCATTTT. Full variable domain (remainder filled in from reference TRBV5-8 and TRBJ1-5): EAGVTQSPTHLIKTRGQQATLRCSPISGHTSVYWYQQALGLGLQFLLWYDEGEERNRGNFPPRFSGRQFPNYSSELNVNALELEDSALYLCASSLRRAPDQPQHFGDGTRLSIL.

The chain combines TRBV6-4 with TRBJ1-6; 10 bases map to TRBD1. V shed 7 bases, J shed 0 bases, and the junction held 12 bases outside the gene matches. This CDR3 comprises 19 residues. CDR1 is MRHNA, CDR2 SNTAGT, per germline. For the CDR3, the DNA is TGTGCCAGCACCCCAGTGGAGGACAGGGGGAGCTCCTATAATTCACCCCTCCACTTT. Protein: CASTPVEDRGSSYNSPLHF.

The V call is TRBV27, the J call TRBJ2-1; 10 bases map to TRBD2. CDR3 length equals 13 residues. Trimming removed 4 bases from V and 9 bases from J; junction bases left unmatched: 3. Germline-derived CDR1 and CDR2 are MNHEY and SMNVEV (reference sequence). Here the CDR3 DNA reads TGTGCCAGCAGTTCTAGCGGGGGCACTGAGCAGTTCTTC. Translated, it gives CASSSSGGTEQFF.

A single count supports this clone. The CDR3 is CASSTGEIEKLFF. CDR3 nucleotides: TGTGCCAGTAGTACAGGGGAGATTGAAAAACTGTTTTTT. The rearrangement links TRBV9 to TRBJ1-4; 7 bases are shared with TRBD1. This CDR3 has 13 residues. The germline CDR1 and CDR2 sequences are SGDLS and YYNGEE. Germline trimming cut 8 bases from V and 7 bases from J; bases unmatched to any gene: 8.

The V call is TRBV5-5, the J call TRBJ2-7; D is undetermined. CDR3 length equals 13 residues. Deletions cut 5 bases from V and 5 bases from J, with 14 bases between. Germline CDR1 SGHKS, CDR2 YYEKEE (reference sequence). This chain's CDR3 is CASSSAPDNEQYF. CDR3 nucleotide sequence: TGTGCCAGCAGTTCAGCGCCGGATAACGAGCAGTACTTC.

A note on this clone: This sample includes further DNA sequences coding for the same CDR3. The V call is TRBV5-1, the J call TRBJ1-5; 7 nucleotides match TRBD1. The CDR3 is 13 amino acids. The J segment lost 4 bases and the V segment lost 4 bases, leaving 2 bases of the junction unmatched. Germline V gives CDR1 SGHRS, CDR2 YFSETQ. CDR3 nucleotide sequence: TGCGCCAGCAGCCTGACAGGGAATCAGCCCCAGCATTTT. This sequence encodes CASSLTGNQPQHF. The whole variable domain, filled in from reference TRBV5-1 and TRBJ1-5, reads KAGVTQTPRYLIKTRGQQVTLSCSPISGHRSVSWYQQTPGQGLQFLFEYFSETQRNKGNFPGRFSGRQFSNSRSEMNVSTLELGDSALYLCASSLTGNQPQHFGDGTRLSIL.

This clone appeared once. This chain connects TRBV5-8 to TRBJ1-6; D not certain. The V end was cut by 5 bases, the J end by 4 bases, with 13 bases between. Germline values: CDR1 SGHTS, CDR2 YDEGEE. The CDR3 extends over 15 amino acids. CDR3 in DNA: TGTGCCAGCAGACTCGGGAAGGGTTATAATTCACCCCTCCACTTT. Translated, it gives CASRLGKGYNSPLHF.

This chain joins TRBV4-1 and TRBJ1-5; unclear D gene. The V and J ends lost 0 bases and 2 bases respectively, with 14 bases between them. This CDR3 comprises 17 residues. Germline loops: CDR1 MGHRA, CDR2 YSYEKL. As DNA, the CDR3 is TGCGCCAGCAGCCAAGATACGGGGTGGTTTCGCAATCAGCCCCAGCATTTT. Encoded protein: CASSQDTGWFRNQPQHF.

This chain uses TRBV30 with TRBJ1-2; TRBD1 is a possible D gene (5 bases). Germline CDR1 GTSNPN, CDR2 SVGIG (reference sequence). Trimming took off 1 base at V and 8 bases at J, with 20 bases between the two ends. This CDR3 is 15 amino acids long. The CDR3 coding sequence is TGTGCCTGGAGTGCCGTGGGAGGGGCGGGAGGAGGCTACACCTTC. Translated: CAWSAVGGAGGGYTF.

The V gene is TRBV19, the J gene TRBJ2-5, with 12 bases matching TRBD2. The trim removed 4 bases at V and 2 bases at J, leaving 8 bases unmatched. CDR1 and CDR2 (germline): LNHDA, SQIVND (reference sequence). CDR3 length: 17 amino acids. The CDR3 reads CASSKPLLAGGQETQYF. The CDR3 DNA follows: TGTGCCAGTAGTAAACCCTTACTAGCGGGGGGACAAGAGACCCAGTACTTC.

This rearrangement joins TRBV4-2 to TRBJ2-5; D is ambiguous. The CDR3 is made up of 15 amino acids. CDR1 and CDR2 from the germline V gene are LGHNA and YNFKEQ. Trimming took off 4 bases at V and 1 base at J, with 13 bases between the two ends. CDR3 region: CASSLQAYSQETQYF. Written as DNA, the CDR3 is TGTGCCAGCAGCCTCCAGGCCTACAGCCAAGAGACCCAGTACTTC.

V gene TRBV7-2 combines with J gene TRBJ1-4; TRBD1 aligns across 9 bases. V dropped 3 bases and J dropped 9; count of bases not matched to a gene: 5. There are 14 residues in the CDR3. Germline-derived CDR1 and CDR2 are SGHTA and FQGNSA. The chain's CDR3 is CASSFTGTGQKLFF. The DNA of the CDR3 is TGTGCCAGCAGCTTTACCGGGACAGGGCAAAAACTGTTTTTT. The complete variable domain, with remaining parts taken from reference TRBV7-2 and TRBJ1-4, reads GAGVSQSPSNKVTEKGKDVELRCDPISGHTALYWYRQSLGQGLEFLIYFQGNSAPDKSGLPSDRFSAERTGGSVSTLTIQRTQQEDSAVYLCASSFTGTGQKLFFGSGTQLSVL.

About this clone: Other DNA sequences in this specimen translate into the identical CDR3. The J gene is TRBJ1-6, the V gene TRBV3-1 (or the pseudogene TRBV3-2); D ambiguous. V was pared by 3 bases and J by 0 bases, with 6 bases between. The CDR3 has 15 amino acids. CDR1 LGHDT and CDR2 YNNKEL come from the germline V gene (reference sequence). CDR3 coding DNA: TGTGCCAGCAGCCAGGGCAGCTCCTATAATTCACCCCTCCACTTT. This sequence encodes CASSQGSSYNSPLHF.

The V gene is TRBV12-5, the J gene TRBJ1-5, with D possibly TRBD1 on 6 matching bases. V lost 1 base and J 2 bases, leaving 6 bases between the germline ends. The CDR3 runs 14 residues. Germline V CDR1 and CDR2: LGHNT, FRNRAP. The CDR3 region has the DNA TGTGCTAGTGGTTTGGGGACAGGCAATCAGCCCCAGCATTTT. This encodes CASGLGTGNQPQHF.

For the CDR3, the DNA is TGTGCCAGCAGTTATTCTACAGGGTTTGAAAAACTGTTTTTT. It translates to CASSYSTGFEKLFF. The J gene is TRBJ1-4, the V gene TRBV6-5; D might be TRBD1 (6 bases). There are 14 residues in the CDR3. Germline V CDR1 and CDR2: MNHEY, SVGAGI. Trimming left V 3 bases short and J 7 bases short, with 12 bases between.